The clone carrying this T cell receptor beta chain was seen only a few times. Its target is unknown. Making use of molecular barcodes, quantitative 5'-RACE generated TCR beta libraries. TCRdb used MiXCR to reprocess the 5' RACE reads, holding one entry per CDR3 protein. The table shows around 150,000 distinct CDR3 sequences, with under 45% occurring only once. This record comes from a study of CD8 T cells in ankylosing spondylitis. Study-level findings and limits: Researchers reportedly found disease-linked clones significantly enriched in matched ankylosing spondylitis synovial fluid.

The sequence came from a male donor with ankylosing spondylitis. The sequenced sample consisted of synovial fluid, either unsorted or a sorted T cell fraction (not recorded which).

The CDR3 here is CASSQGSGSTDTQYF. In DNA form, the CDR3 reads TGTGCCAGCAGCCAAGGTTCGGGTAGCACAGATACGCAGTATTTT. The rearrangement uses TRBV14 and TRBJ2-3; D remains unclear. The CDR3 has 15 amino acids. V was clipped by 1 base and J by 0 bases, with 8 bases between them. CDR1 and CDR2 (germline): SGHDN, FVKESK.